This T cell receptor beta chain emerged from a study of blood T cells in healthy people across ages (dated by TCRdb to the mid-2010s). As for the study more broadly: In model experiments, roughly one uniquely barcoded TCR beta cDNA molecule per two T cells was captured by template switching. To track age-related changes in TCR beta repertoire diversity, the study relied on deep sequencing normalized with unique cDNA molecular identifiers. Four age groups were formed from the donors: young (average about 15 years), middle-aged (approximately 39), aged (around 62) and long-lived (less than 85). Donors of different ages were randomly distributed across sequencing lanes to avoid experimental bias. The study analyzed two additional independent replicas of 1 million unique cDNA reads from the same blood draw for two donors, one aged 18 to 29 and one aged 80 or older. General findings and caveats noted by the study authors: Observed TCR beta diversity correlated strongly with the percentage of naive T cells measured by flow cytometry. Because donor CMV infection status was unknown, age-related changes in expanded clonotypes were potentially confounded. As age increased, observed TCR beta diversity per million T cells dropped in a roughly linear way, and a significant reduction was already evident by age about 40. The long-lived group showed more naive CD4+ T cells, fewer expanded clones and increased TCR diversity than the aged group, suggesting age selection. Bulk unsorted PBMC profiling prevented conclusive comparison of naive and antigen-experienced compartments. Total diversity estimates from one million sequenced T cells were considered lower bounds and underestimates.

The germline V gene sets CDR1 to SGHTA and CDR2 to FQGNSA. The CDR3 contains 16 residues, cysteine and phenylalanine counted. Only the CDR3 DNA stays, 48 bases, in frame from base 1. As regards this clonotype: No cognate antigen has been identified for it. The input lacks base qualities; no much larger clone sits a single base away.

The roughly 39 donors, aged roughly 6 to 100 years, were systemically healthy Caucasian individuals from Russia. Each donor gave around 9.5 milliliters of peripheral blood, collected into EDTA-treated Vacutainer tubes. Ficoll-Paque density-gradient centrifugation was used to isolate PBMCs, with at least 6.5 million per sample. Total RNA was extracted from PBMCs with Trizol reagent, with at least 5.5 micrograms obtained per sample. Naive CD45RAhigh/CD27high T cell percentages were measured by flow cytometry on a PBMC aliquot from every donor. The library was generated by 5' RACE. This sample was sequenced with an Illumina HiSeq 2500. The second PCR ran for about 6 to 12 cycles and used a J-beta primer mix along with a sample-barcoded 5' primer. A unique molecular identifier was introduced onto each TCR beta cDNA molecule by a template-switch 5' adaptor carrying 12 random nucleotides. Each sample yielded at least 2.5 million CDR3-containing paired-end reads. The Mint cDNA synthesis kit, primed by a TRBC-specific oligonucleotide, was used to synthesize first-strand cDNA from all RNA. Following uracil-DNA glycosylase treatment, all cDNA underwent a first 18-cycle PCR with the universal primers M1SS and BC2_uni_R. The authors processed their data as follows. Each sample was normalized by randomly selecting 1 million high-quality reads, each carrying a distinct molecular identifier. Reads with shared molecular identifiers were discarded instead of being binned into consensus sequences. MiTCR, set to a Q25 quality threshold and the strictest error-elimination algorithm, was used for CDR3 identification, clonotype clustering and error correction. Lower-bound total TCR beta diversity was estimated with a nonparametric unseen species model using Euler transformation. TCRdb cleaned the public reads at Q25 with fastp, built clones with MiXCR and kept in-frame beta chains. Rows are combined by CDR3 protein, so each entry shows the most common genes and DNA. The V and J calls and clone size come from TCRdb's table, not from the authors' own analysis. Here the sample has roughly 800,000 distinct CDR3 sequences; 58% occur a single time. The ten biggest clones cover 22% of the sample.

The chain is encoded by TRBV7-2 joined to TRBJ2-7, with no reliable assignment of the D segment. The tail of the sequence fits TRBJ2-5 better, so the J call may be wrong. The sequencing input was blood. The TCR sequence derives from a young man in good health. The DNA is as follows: TGTGCCAGCAGCTTATCAATAGGGCTGGTTGAGGAGACCCAGTACTTC. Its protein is CASSLSIGLVEETQYF.